The clone carrying this T cell receptor beta chain was recorded once. The record originates from a study of preoperative IRX-2 immunotherapy in early breast cancer. Clones were read by immunoSEQ multiplex PCR, and TCRdb kept only the in-frame ones, dropping some. Here the sample spans around 57,000 clones, roughly 94% being singletons. Treatment meaning: preoperative locoregional IRX-2 cytokine immunotherapy. The CDR3 runs to 13 residues. Trimming pared 4 bases from V and 9 bases from J, leaving 14 bases between. CDR1 is SGHVS and CDR2 is FQNEAQ in the germline V gene. The chain employs TRBV7-8 and TRBJ2-3; TRBD2 is a possible D gene (7 bases). The receptor's source is a human donor with breast cancer. The specimen was obtained from a patient treated with IRX-2 immunotherapy. CDR3 nucleotide sequence: TGTGCCAGCAGCTCCCCGGGGGGCGGCACGCAGTATTTT. The encoded protein is CASSSPGGGTQYF.